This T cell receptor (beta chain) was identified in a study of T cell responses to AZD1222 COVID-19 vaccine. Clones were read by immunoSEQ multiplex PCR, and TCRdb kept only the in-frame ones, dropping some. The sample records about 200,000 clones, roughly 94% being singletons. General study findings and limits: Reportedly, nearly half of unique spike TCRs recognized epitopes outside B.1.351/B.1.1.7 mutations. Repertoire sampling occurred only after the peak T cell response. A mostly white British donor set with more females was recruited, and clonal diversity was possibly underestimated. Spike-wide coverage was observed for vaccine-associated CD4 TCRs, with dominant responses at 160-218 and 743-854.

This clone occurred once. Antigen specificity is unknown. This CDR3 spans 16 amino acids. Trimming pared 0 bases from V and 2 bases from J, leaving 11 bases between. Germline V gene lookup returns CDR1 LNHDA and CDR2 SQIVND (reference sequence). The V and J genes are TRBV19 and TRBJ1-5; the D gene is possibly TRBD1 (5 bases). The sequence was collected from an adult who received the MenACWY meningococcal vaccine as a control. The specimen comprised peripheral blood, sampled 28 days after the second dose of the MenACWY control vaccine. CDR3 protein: CASSIDRGFGNQPQHF. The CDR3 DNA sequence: TGTGCCAGTAGTATAGATAGGGGTTTCGGCAATCAGCCCCAGCATTTT.